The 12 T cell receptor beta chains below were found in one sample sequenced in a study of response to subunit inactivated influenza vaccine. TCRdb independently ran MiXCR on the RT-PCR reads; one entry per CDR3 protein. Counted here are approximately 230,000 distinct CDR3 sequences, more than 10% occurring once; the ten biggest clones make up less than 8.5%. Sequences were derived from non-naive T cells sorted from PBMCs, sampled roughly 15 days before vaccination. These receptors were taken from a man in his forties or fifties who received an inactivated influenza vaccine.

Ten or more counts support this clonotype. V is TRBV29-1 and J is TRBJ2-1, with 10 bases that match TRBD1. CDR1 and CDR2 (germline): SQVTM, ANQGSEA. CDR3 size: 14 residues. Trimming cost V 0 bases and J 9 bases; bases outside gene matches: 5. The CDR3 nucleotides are TGCAGCGTTGAAGAGGGACAGGGGTGGGGTGAGCAGTTCTTC. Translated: CSVEEGQGWGEQFF.

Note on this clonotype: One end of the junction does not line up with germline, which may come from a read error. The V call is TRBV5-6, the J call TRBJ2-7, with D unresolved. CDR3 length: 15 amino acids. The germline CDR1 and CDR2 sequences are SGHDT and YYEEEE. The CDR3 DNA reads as TGTGCCAGCAGCTTCCGACGGAAGGCTACCTACGAGCATTACTTC. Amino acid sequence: CASSFRRKATYEHYF.

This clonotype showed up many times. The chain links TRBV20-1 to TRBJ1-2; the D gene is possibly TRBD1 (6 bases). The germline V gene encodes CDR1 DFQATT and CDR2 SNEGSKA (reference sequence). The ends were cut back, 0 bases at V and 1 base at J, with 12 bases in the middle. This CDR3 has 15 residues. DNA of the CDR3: TGCAGTGCTAGAGACGTTTACAGGGATAACTATGGCTACACCTTC. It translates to CSARDVYRDNYGYTF.

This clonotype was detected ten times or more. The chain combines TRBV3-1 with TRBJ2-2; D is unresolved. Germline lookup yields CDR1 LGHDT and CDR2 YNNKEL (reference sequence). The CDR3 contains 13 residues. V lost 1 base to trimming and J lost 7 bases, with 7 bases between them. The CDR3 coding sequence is TGTGCCAGCAGCCAAGCAGCCGTCGGGGAGCTGTTTTTT. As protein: CASSQAAVGELFF.

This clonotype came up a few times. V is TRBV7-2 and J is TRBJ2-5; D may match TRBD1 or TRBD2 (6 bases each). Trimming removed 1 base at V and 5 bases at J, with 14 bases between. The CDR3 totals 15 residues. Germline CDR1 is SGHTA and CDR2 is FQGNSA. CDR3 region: CASSLVGGREETQYF. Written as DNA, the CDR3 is TGTGCCAGCAGCTTAGTTGGGGGGCGCGAGGAGACCCAGTACTTC.

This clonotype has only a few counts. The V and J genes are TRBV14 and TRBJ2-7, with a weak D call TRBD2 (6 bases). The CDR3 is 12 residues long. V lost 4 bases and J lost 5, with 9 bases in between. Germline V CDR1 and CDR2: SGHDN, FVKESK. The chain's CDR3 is CASSRGVNEQYF. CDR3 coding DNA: TGTGCCAGCAGCCGGGGGGTGAACGAGCAGTACTTC.

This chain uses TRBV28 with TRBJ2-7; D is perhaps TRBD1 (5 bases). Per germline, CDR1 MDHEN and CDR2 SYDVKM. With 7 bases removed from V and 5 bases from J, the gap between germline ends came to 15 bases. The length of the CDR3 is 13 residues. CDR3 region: CASKVPGSHEQYF. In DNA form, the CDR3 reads TGTGCCAGCAAAGTGCCAGGGTCCCACGAGCAGTACTTC. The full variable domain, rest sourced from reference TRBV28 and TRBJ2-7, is DVKVTQSSRYLVKRTGEKVFLECVQDMDHENMFWYRQDPGLGLRLIYFSYDVKMKEKGDIPEGYSVSREKKERFSLILESASTNQTSMYLCASKVPGSHEQYFGPGTRLTVT.

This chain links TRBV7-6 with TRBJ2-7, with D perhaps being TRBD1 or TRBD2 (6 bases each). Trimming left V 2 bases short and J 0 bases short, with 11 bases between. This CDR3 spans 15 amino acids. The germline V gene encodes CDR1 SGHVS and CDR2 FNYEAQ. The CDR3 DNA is TGTGCCAGCAGCTTAATAGGGGGGTCCTCCTACGAGCAGTACTTC. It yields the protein CASSLIGGSSYEQYF.

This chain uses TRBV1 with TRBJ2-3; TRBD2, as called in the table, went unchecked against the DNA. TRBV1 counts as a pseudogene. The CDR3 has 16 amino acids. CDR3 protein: CTSSLKGLAGTDTQYF. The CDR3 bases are TGCACCAGCAGCCTTAAAGGACTAGCGGGCACAGATACGCAGTATTTT.

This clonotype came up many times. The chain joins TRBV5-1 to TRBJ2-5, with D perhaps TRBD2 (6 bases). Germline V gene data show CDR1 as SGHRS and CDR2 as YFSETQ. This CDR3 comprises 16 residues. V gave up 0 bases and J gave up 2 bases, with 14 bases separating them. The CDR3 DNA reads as TGCGCCAGCAGCTTGGGGAGCGGGTCCGGTCAAGAGACCCAGTACTTC. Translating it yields CASSLGSGSGQETQYF.

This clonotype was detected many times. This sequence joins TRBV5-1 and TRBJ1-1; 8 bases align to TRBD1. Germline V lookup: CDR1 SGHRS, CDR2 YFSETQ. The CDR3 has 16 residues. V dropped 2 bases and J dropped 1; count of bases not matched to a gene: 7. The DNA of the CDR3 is TGCGCCAGCAGCTTCGGGGTGGACAGGGCGAACACTGAAGCTTTCTTT. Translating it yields CASSFGVDRANTEAFF.

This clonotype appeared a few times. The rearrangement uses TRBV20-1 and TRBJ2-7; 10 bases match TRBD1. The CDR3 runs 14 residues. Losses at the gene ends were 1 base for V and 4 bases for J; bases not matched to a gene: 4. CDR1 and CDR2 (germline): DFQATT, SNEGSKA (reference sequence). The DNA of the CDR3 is TGCAGTGCTAGAGTAAGGGACAGGGGTTACGAGCAGTACTTC. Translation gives CSARVRDRGYEQYF.